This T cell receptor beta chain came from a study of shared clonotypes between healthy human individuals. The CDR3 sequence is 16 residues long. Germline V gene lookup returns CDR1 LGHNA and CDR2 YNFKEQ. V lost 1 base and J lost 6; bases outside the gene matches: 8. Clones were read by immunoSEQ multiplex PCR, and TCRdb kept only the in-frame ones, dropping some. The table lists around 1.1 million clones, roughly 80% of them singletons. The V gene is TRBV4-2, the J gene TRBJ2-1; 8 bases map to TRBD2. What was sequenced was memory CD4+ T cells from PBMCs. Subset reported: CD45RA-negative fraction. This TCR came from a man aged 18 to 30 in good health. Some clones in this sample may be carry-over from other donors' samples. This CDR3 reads CASSQGDGLARNEQFF. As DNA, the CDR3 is TGTGCCAGCAGCCAAGGTGATGGACTAGCTCGCAATGAGCAGTTCTTC.